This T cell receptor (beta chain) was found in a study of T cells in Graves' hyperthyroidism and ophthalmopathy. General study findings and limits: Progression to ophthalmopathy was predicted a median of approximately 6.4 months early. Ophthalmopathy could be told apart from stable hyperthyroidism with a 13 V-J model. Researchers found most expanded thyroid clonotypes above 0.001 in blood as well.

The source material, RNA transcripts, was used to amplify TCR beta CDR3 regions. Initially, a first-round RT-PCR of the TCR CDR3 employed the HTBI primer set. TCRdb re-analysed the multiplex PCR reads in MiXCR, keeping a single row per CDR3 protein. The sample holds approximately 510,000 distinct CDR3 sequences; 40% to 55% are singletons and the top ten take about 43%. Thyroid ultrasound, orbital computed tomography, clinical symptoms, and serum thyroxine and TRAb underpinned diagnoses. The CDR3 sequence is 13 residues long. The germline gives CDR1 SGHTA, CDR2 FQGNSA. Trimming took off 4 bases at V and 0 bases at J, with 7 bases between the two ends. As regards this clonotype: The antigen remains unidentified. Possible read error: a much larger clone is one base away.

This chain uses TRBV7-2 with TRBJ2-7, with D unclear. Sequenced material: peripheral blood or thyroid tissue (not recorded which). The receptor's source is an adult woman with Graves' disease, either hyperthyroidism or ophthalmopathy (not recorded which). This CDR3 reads CTSSSSPSYEQYF. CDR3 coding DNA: TGTACCAGCAGCTCCTCACCCTCCTACGAGCAGTACTTC.